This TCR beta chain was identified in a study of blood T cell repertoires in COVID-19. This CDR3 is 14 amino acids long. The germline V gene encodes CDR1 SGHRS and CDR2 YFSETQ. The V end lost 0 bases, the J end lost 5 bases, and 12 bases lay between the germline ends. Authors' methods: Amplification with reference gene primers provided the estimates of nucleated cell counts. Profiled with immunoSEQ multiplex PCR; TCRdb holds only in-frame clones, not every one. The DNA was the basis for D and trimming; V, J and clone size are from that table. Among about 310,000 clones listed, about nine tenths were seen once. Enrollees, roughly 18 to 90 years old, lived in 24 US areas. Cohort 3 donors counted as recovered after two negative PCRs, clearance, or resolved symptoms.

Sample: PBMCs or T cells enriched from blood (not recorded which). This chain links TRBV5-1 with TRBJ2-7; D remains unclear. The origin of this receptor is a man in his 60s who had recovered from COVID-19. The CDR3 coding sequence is TGCGCCAGCAGCTTGGACCCTCCCTCTAACGAGCAGTACTTC. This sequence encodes CASSLDPPSNEQYF.